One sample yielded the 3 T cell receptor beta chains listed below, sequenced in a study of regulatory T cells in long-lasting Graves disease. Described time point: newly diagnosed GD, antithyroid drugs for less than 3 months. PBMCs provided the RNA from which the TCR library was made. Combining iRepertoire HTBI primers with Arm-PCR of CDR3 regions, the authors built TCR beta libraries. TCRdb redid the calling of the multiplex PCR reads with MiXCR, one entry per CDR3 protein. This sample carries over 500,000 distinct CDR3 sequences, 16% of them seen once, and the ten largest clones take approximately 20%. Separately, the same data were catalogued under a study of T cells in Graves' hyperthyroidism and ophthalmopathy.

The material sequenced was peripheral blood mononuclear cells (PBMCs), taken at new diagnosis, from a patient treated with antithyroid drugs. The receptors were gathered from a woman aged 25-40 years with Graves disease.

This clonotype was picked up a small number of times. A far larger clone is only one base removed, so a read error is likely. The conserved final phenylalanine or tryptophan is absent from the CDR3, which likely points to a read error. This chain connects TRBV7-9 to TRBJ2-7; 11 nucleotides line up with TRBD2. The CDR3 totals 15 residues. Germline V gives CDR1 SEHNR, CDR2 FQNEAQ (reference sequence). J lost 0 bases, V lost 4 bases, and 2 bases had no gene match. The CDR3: CASSSTSGSSYEQYL. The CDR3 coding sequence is TGTGCCAGCAGCTCAACTAGCGGGAGCTCCTACGAGCAGTACCTC.

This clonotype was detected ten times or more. In DNA, the CDR3 is TGTGCCAGCAGCGTAGGAACGGGGGAGCTGTTTTTT. Protein product: CASSVGTGELFF. V usage is TRBV9 and J usage is TRBJ2-2, with unresolved D. Germline V lookup: CDR1 SGDLS, CDR2 YYNGEE. The CDR3 sequence is 12 residues long. The ends were cut back, 0 bases at V and 8 bases at J, with 5 bases in the middle.

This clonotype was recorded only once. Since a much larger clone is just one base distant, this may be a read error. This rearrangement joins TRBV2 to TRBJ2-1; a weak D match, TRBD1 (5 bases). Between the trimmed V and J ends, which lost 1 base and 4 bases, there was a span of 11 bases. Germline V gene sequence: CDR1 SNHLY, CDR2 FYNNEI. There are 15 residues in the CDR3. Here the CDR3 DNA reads TGTGCCAGCAGTGAAGGGGGCGGCCTTTACAATGAGCAGTTCTTC. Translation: CASSEGGGLYNEQFF.